Each of the 19 T cell receptor beta chains below was sequenced from the same sample in a study of PD-1 blockade in mismatch repair-deficient tumors. TCRdb's table, derived via immunoSEQ multiplex PCR, lists solely in-frame clones and lacks some. The sample lists approximately 60,000 clones; around 89% were seen once. This specimen consisted of peripheral blood, obtained 52 weeks after starting pembrolizumab. Receptors originate from an adult with mismatch repair-deficient cancer.

The rearrangement uses TRBV11-2 and TRBJ2-5; TRBD1 matches at 9 bases. CDR3 length: 14 amino acids. Losses at the gene ends were 0 bases for V and 5 bases for J; bases not matched to a gene: 1. Germline V lookup: CDR1 SGHAT, CDR2 FQNNGV. The DNA of the CDR3 is TGTGCCAGCAGCTTAGAGGGACAGGGCGAGACCCAGTACTTC. This translates into CASSLEGQGETQYF.

V and J are TRBV2 and TRBJ1-5, with 7 positions matching TRBD1. Germline V CDR1 and CDR2: SNHLY, FYNNEI. The V segment lost 5 bases and the J segment 3 bases; nucleotides outside the gene matches: 7. The CDR3 length is 15 residues. Here the CDR3 DNA reads TGTGCCAGCAGTCCCCGAACAGGGGTCAATCAGCCCCAGCATTTT. Protein product: CASSPRTGVNQPQHF.

This chain links TRBV7-2 with TRBJ2-3, with D tentatively TRBD2 (6 bases). There are 14 residues in the CDR3. Germline CDR1 reads SGHTA; CDR2 reads FQGNSA. Trimming stripped 5 bases from V and 3 bases from J, with 12 bases between. The CDR3 sequence: CASSRGEVTDTQYF. In DNA form, the CDR3 reads TGTGCCAGCAGCCGCGGGGAAGTTACAGATACGCAGTATTTT.

The chain couples TRBV5-4 to TRBJ2-2; D may be TRBD1 or TRBD2 (5 bases each). Germline values: CDR1 SGHNT, CDR2 YYREEE (reference sequence). This CDR3 comprises 15 residues. V lost 0 bases and J 7 bases, leaving 13 bases between the germline ends. Here the CDR3 DNA reads TGTGCCAGCAGCTTGGCGAGGGGAGCGAACGGGGAGCTGTTTTTT. Amino acid sequence: CASSLARGANGELFF.

The CDR3 coding sequence is TGTGCCACCAGCAGAGGCCTAGTAAACGAGCAGTACTTC. Its translation is CATSRGLVNEQYF. The chain has TRBV15 and TRBJ2-7; D remains ambiguous. Germline CDR1 is LNHNV and CDR2 is YYDKDF (reference sequence). This CDR3 has 13 amino acids. The V end lost 1 base, the J end lost 5 bases, and 9 bases lay between the germline ends.

The chain joins TRBV5-5 to TRBJ2-7, with TRBD1 matching 8 bases. This CDR3 is 16 amino acids long. Losses at the gene ends were 0 bases for V and 5 bases for J; bases not matched to a gene: 10. CDR1 and CDR2 (germline): SGHKS, YYEKEE (reference sequence). CDR3 DNA sequence: TGTGCCAGCAGCTTGGCCGCAGACAGGGGTGAGGACGAGCAGTACTTC. Protein: CASSLAADRGEDEQYF.

The chain recombines TRBV29-1 with TRBJ1-1, with D uncertain. The V end was cut by 4 bases, the J end by 1 base, with 4 bases between. This CDR3 is 11 amino acids long. Germline lookup yields CDR1 SQVTM and CDR2 ANQGSEA. The CDR3 nucleotides read TGCAGCGTTGCTAAGAACACTGAAGCTTTCTTT. It yields the protein CSVAKNTEAFF. Complete variable domain (other parts from reference TRBV29-1 and TRBJ1-1): SAVISQKPSRDICQRGTSLTIQCQVDSQVTMMFWYRQQPGQSLTLIATANQGSEATYESGFVIDKFPISRPNLTFSTLTVSNMSPEDSSIYLCSVAKNTEAFFGQGTRLTVV.

The rearrangement joins TRBV5-4 to TRBJ2-7; 9 positions agree with TRBD2. This CDR3 is 16 amino acids long. The germline gives CDR1 SGHNT, CDR2 YYREEE (reference sequence). Trimming removed 0 bases from V and 7 bases from J; junction bases left unmatched: 11. In DNA, the CDR3 is TGTGCCAGCAGCTTGGACCGGCTAGCGGGAAGGAAGGAGCAGTACTTC. As protein: CASSLDRLAGRKEQYF.

The CDR3 bases are TGTGCCAGCAGCCTCGGGACTAGCGGGAGTACGTTCGCAGATACGCAGTATTTT. It codes for CASSLGTSGSTFADTQYF. The gene calls are TRBV7-2 and TRBJ2-3, with 14 bases identical to TRBD2. Germline CDR1 reads SGHTA; CDR2 reads FQGNSA. This CDR3 has 18 residues. Trimming took 5 bases from V and 4 from J; bases not matched to a gene: 11.

This chain connects TRBV25-1 to TRBJ2-7; 11 bases map to TRBD1. The CDR3 covers 15 residues. V dropped 1 base and J dropped 3; count of bases not matched to a gene: 2. In germline, CDR1 is MGHDK, CDR2 SYGVNS. The CDR3 reads CASSESGTGGYEQYF. CDR3 nucleotides: TGTGCCAGCAGTGAATCCGGGACAGGGGGCTACGAGCAGTACTTC.

The J gene is TRBJ2-3, the V gene TRBV4-3; 8 bases are shared with TRBD2. Germline CDR1 and CDR2: LGHNA and YSLEER. The CDR3 totals 17 residues. Trimming cost V 0 bases and J 6 bases; bases outside gene matches: 11. The CDR3 sequence: CASSQDLTGGPGDTQYF. In DNA, the CDR3 is TGCGCCAGCAGCCAAGATCTAACGGGAGGGCCGGGGGATACGCAGTATTTT.

The chain has TRBV7-9 and TRBJ2-2; no reliable D call. The germline gives CDR1 SEHNR, CDR2 FQNEAQ (reference sequence). This CDR3 region has 15 residues. The V and J ends lost 5 bases and 6 bases respectively, with 16 bases between them. This CDR3 reads CASSPPSLKAGELFF. The CDR3 DNA sequence: TGTGCCAGCAGCCCCCCCTCGTTGAAGGCCGGGGAGCTGTTTTTT.

This clone appeared a few times. The gene calls are TRBV27 and TRBJ2-1; D is uncertain. CDR1 and CDR2 from the germline V gene are MNHEY and SMNVEV (reference sequence). The germline V and J ends were trimmed by 6 bases and 7 bases, with 19 bases remaining between them. CDR3 length equals 15 residues. CDR3 sequence: CASSRREVIMNEQFF. CDR3 DNA: TGTGCCAGCAGCCGCAGAGAAGTGATCATGAATGAGCAGTTCTTC.

The chain links TRBV7-9 to TRBJ2-5; 8 bases align to TRBD2. Germline trimming cut 3 bases from V and 5 bases from J; bases unmatched to any gene: 11. Germline-derived CDR1 and CDR2 are SEHNR and FQNEAQ (reference sequence). The CDR3 is made up of 16 amino acids. The chain's CDR3 is CASSLRESGSGETQYF. The CDR3 nucleotides are TGTGCCAGCAGCTTGCGGGAGAGCGGGAGTGGGGAGACCCAGTACTTC.

Only a few counts were recorded for this clone. V and J are TRBV19 and TRBJ2-3, with a weak D call TRBD2 (6 bases). This CDR3 has 12 residues. In germline, CDR1 is LNHDA, CDR2 SQIVND (reference sequence). Trimming left V 5 bases short and J 3 bases short, with 6 bases between. The CDR3: CASSAGTDTQYF. CDR3 sequence (DNA): TGTGCCAGTAGTGCGGGAACAGATACGCAGTATTTT.

This clone was counted a few times. This chain joins TRBV18 and TRBJ2-7, with D hard to call. The CDR3 extends over 12 amino acids. Germline-derived CDR1 and CDR2 are KGHSH and LQKENI. Trimming stripped 1 base from V and 5 bases from J, with 6 bases between. The CDR3 spells CASSPRSDEQYF. CDR3 in DNA: TGTGCCAGCTCACCACGGTCGGACGAGCAGTACTTC.

A single count supports this clone. The chain recombines TRBV2 with TRBJ2-7; no reliable D call. V lost 6 bases and J 2 bases, leaving 14 bases between the germline ends. This CDR3 is 14 amino acids long. The germline V gene encodes CDR1 SNHLY and CDR2 FYNNEI. The CDR3 DNA reads TGTGCCAGCAGACTGACACCTGGAGCCTACGAGCAGTACTTC. Translated: CASRLTPGAYEQYF. Drawing the rest from reference TRBV2 and TRBJ2-7, the complete variable domain is EPEVTQTPSHQVTQMGQEVILRCVPISNHLYFYWYRQILGQKVEFLVSFYNNEISEKSEIFDDQFSVERPDGSNFTLKIRSTKLEDSAMYFCASRLTPGAYEQYFGPGTRLTVT.

The chain has TRBV5-1 and TRBJ1-2, with TRBD1 matching over 11 bases. Trimming at V came to 4 bases and at J to 8 bases, leaving 10 bases not matched to a gene. The CDR3 length is 15 residues. Germline V gene lookup returns CDR1 SGHRS and CDR2 YFSETQ. CDR3 protein: CASSGWTGGPRGYTF. The CDR3 nucleotides are TGCGCCAGCAGCGGCTGGACAGGGGGCCCCAGGGGCTACACCTTC.

The V call is TRBV28, the J call TRBJ2-7; a possible D gene is TRBD2 (5 bases). With 2 bases removed from V and 2 bases from J, the gap between germline ends came to 10 bases. Germline V gene lookup returns CDR1 MDHEN and CDR2 SYDVKM. The CDR3 totals 14 residues. The CDR3 protein is CASSLLGEAYEQYF. CDR3 DNA: TGTGCCAGCAGTTTACTGGGAGAAGCCTACGAGCAGTACTTC.